Following are 2 T cell receptor beta chains from one sample sequenced in a study of cytomegalovirus exposure and HLA in healthy donors. In the PCR, 60 Vbeta and 13 Jbeta primers were used. Measured with immunoSEQ multiplex PCR; TCRdb has only the in-frame clones, and not every one. The profile covers 180,000 or so clones, with around 85% appearing a single time and approximately 8.5% taken by the ten largest. The specimen sequenced was PBMCs. The receptors shown here come from a man aged 18-30 years in good health and CMV-seropositive.

The chain has TRBV27 and TRBJ1-5; 8 bases line up with TRBD1. V lost 6 bases and J lost 6; bases outside the gene matches: 13. Germline V gene lookup returns CDR1 MNHEY and CDR2 SMNVEV (reference sequence). This CDR3 contains 16 residues. CDR3 DNA: TGTGCCAGCAGCCCCCTTAGCGGACAGGGTTTTCAGCCCCAGCATTTT. It is translated as CASSPLSGQGFQPQHF.

The chain uses TRBV18 and TRBJ2-7, with D uncertain. The CDR3 sequence is 13 residues long. Germline values: CDR1 KGHSH, CDR2 LQKENI. Trimming cost V 3 bases and J 2 bases, with 8 bases left between them. In DNA, the CDR3 is TGTGCCAGCTCACCCCGTGCGGCCTACGAGCAGTACTTC. It yields the protein CASSPRAAYEQYF.